The next 18 T cell receptor beta chains were all read from a single sample in a study of brain T cells in children with intractable seizures. The assay was immunoSEQ multiplex PCR, and TCRdb's table has in-frame clones only and misses some. In the table there are about 320,000 clones, 85% to 95% of which are singletons. Described time point: blood from clinic visit 5 months post-surgery; TSC patient then seizure free. The sequences come from peripheral blood, collected around 5 months after surgery. The origin of the receptors is a boy younger than two with tuberous sclerosis and intractable seizures.

The V call is TRBV28, the J call TRBJ2-7; D is possibly TRBD1 (5 bases). Germline V gives CDR1 MDHEN, CDR2 SYDVKM. The CDR3 is made up of 12 amino acids. V shed 3 bases and J shed 4 bases, with 7 bases lying between them. CDR3 nucleotides: TGTGCCAGCAGTTTGGGGCGATACGAGCAGTACTTC. Its protein product is CASSLGRYEQYF.

This clone is a singleton in its sample. For the CDR3, the DNA is TGCAGCGTTGATCCGGAGTACAATGAGCAGTTCTTC. The encoded protein is CSVDPEYNEQFF. V and J are TRBV29-1 and TRBJ2-1; no firm D call. The CDR3 is 12 amino acids. The V and J ends lost 3 bases and 4 bases respectively, with 7 bases between them. Germline CDR1 SQVTM, CDR2 ANQGSEA.

J is TRBJ1-2 and V is TRBV9, with 8 bases aligning to TRBD1. Germline loops: CDR1 SGDLS, CDR2 YYNGEE. There are 16 residues in the CDR3. V dropped 0 bases and J dropped 6; count of bases not matched to a gene: 10. The CDR3 coding sequence is TGTGCCAGCAGCGTAGCTACGTTTGGGACAGGCAATGGCTACACCTTC. It encodes CASSVATFGTGNGYTF. The entire variable domain, with the rest obtained from reference TRBV9 and TRBJ1-2, is as follows: DSGVTQTPKHLITATGQRVTLRCSPRSGDLSVYWYQQSLDQGLQFLIQYYNGEERAKGNILERFSAQQFPDLHSELNLSSLELGDSALYFCASSVATFGTGNGYTFGSGTRLTVV.

Here the CDR3 DNA reads TGCGCCAGCAGCTTGGACTCCCCCTCGACCCAGTACTTC. Residues: CASSLDSPSTQYF. The rearrangement uses TRBV5-1 and TRBJ2-5; no definite D call. This CDR3 is 13 amino acids long. V lost 0 bases to trimming and J lost 7 bases, with 10 bases between them. Germline V gene sequence: CDR1 SGHRS, CDR2 YFSETQ. The entire variable domain, with the rest obtained from reference TRBV5-1 and TRBJ2-5, is as follows: KAGVTQTPRYLIKTRGQQVTLSCSPISGHRSVSWYQQTPGQGLQFLFEYFSETQRNKGNFPGRFSGRQFSNSRSEMNVSTLELGDSALYLCASSLDSPSTQYFGPGTRLLVL.

This chain joins TRBV27 and TRBJ1-3; D is perhaps TRBD1 (5 bases). V was pared by 5 bases and J by 7 bases, with 12 bases between. Germline V gene data show CDR1 as MNHEY and CDR2 as SMNVEV (reference sequence). This CDR3 has 13 amino acids. CDR3 sequence reads: CASSLQGGNTIYF. DNA for the CDR3: TGTGCCAGCAGTCTCCAGGGAGGGAACACCATATATTTT.

This clone appeared a single time. V gene TRBV7-9 combines with J gene TRBJ2-1; D gene uncertain. CDR3 length: 13 amino acids. Germline assignment: CDR1 SEHNR and CDR2 FQNEAQ (reference sequence). The germline V and J ends were trimmed by 8 bases and 5 bases, with 13 bases remaining between them. CDR3: CASRPRGNNEQFF. Here the CDR3 DNA reads TGTGCCAGCCGACCGCGAGGTAACAATGAGCAGTTCTTC.

The J gene is TRBJ2-3, the V gene TRBV29-1; weak D call: TRBD2 (5 bases). The length of the CDR3 is 12 residues. The germline gives CDR1 SQVTM, CDR2 ANQGSEA. Trimming took off 7 bases at V and 0 bases at J, with 8 bases between the two ends. CDR3 nucleotide sequence: TGCAGCGCTGGACTGAGCACAGATACGCAGTATTTT. It encodes CSAGLSTDTQYF.

CDR3 residues: CASSQRGGGADTQYF. As DNA, the CDR3 is TGTGCCAGCAGCCAACGGGGGGGCGGGGCAGATACGCAGTATTTT. This chain links TRBV3-1 (or the pseudogene TRBV3-2) with TRBJ2-3; 8 bases fit TRBD2. V was clipped by 2 bases and J by 4 bases; unmatched bases: 5. Looked up from germline, CDR1 is LGHDT and CDR2 is YNNKEL (reference sequence). CDR3 length equals 15 residues.

This clone was found a few times. This chain uses TRBV7-9 with TRBJ2-2; D gene uncertain. Deletions cut 3 bases from V and 4 bases from J, with 12 bases between. The CDR3 is 15 amino acids. Germline V gene lookup returns CDR1 SEHNR and CDR2 FQNEAQ (reference sequence). In DNA form, the CDR3 reads TGTGCCAGCAGCTTCTCCCCAACACTCACCGGGGAGCTGTTTTTT. It codes for CASSFSPTLTGELFF.

The rearrangement joins TRBV28 to TRBJ1-2, with D maybe TRBD1 (5 bases). From germline, CDR1 is MDHEN and CDR2 SYDVKM. Deletions cut 7 bases from V and 4 bases from J, with 16 bases between. The CDR3 has 14 residues. For the CDR3, the DNA is TGTGCCAGCACCCCAGGCCTGGGGGTCTATGGCTACACCTTC. Its protein product is CASTPGLGVYGYTF.

This clone appeared once. V is TRBV19 and J is TRBJ2-7; tentatively, D is TRBD1 or TRBD2 (6 bases each). Germline V lookup: CDR1 LNHDA, CDR2 SQIVND (reference sequence). V lost 6 bases and J 4 bases, leaving 19 bases between the germline ends. This CDR3 is 15 amino acids long. CDR3 sequence: CASRLRGDRAYEQYF. CDR3 DNA sequence: TGTGCCAGTAGATTGAGGGGGGACCGGGCGTACGAGCAGTACTTC.

The gene calls are TRBV2 and TRBJ2-1; perhaps D is TRBD1 or TRBD2 (5 bases each). The V and J ends lost 2 bases and 6 bases respectively, with 14 bases between them. The CDR3 is 15 residues long. Germline CDR1 reads SNHLY; CDR2 reads FYNNEI. DNA of the CDR3: TGTGCCAGCAGTGAACTCGGCCCTGGGGGCAATGAGCAGTTCTTC. Translation: CASSELGPGGNEQFF.

This chain connects TRBV19 to TRBJ2-3, with 14 nucleotides matching TRBD2. The CDR3 totals 18 residues. V shed 5 bases and J 3 bases; nucleotides not matched to a gene: 10. Germline V CDR1 and CDR2: LNHDA, SQIVND (reference sequence). The CDR3 is CASSSWTSGRIRTDTQYF. For the CDR3, the DNA is TGTGCCAGTAGTTCCTGGACTAGCGGGAGGATAAGGACAGATACGCAGTATTTT.

CDR3: CASSQDWGPAVLTDTQYF. The CDR3 region has the DNA TGCGCCAGCAGCCAAGATTGGGGCCCAGCGGTCCTCACAGATACGCAGTATTTT. The V and J genes are TRBV4-1 and TRBJ2-3; perhaps D is TRBD1 or TRBD2 (5 bases each). V was clipped by 0 bases and J by 2 bases, with 18 bases between them. Germline V gene lookup returns CDR1 MGHRA and CDR2 YSYEKL. The CDR3 length is 18 residues.

Remarks on this clone: An end of the junction differs from the germline gene, which may be a read error. The rearrangement links TRBV10-1 to TRBJ2-5, with 9 bases aligning to TRBD1. Germline loops: CDR1 WNHNN, CDR2 SYGVQD (reference sequence). The CDR3 consists of 15 residues. CDR3 nucleotides: TGCGCCAGGAGTGGTTTGGGGACAGGGAACGAGACCCAGTACTTC. Amino acid sequence: CARSGLGTGNETQYF.

The gene calls are TRBV7-9 and TRBJ2-3, with 10 nucleotides matching TRBD1. There are 16 residues in the CDR3. The V gene's germline CDR1 is SEHNR and CDR2 FQNEAQ (reference sequence). The V and J ends lost 0 bases and 3 bases, in that order; junction bases with no gene match: 3. The DNA of the CDR3 is TGTGCCAGCAGCTTAGCGGTGGGACAGGGGACAGATACGCAGTATTTT. This translates into CASSLAVGQGTDTQYF.

This clone was counted once. The chain uses TRBV7-9 and TRBJ1-4; D unclear. The CDR3 is 12 amino acids. Germline CDR1 SEHNR, CDR2 FQNEAQ (reference sequence). With 4 bases removed from V and 13 bases from J, the gap between germline ends came to 13 bases. CDR3 amino acids: CASSSPTLGLFF. In DNA, the CDR3 is TGTGCCAGCAGCTCCCCGACGTTAGGACTGTTTTTT. The whole variable domain, remainder taken from reference TRBV7-9 and TRBJ1-4, is DTGVSQNPRHKITKRGQNVTFRCDPISEHNRLYWYRQTLGQGPEFLTYFQNEAQLEKSRLLSDRFSAERPKGSFSTLEIQRTEQGDSAMYLCASSSPTLGLFFGSGTQLSVL.

The chain has TRBV28 and TRBJ2-1, with a possible D match to TRBD1 (6 bases). The CDR3 spans 17 residues. Trimming removed 0 bases from V and 0 bases from J, with 12 bases in between. Germline lookup yields CDR1 MDHEN and CDR2 SYDVKM. The CDR3 loop reads CASSLWVGQSSYNEQFF. The CDR3 DNA is TGTGCCAGCAGTTTATGGGTAGGACAGAGCTCCTACAATGAGCAGTTCTTC.